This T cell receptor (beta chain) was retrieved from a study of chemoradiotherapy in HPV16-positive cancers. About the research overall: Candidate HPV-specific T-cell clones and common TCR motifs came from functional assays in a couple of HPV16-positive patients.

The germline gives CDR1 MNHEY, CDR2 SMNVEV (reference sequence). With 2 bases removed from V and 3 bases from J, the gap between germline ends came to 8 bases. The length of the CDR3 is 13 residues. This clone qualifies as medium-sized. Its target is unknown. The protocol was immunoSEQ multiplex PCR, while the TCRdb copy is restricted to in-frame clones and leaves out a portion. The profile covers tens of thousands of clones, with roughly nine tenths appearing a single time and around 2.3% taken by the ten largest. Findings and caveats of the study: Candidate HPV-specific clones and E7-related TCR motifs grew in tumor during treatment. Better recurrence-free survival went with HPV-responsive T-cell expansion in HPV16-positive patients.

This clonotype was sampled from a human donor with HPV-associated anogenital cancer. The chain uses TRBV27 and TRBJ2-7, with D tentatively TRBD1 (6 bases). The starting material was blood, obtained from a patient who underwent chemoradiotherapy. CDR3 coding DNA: TGTGCCAGCAGTTTAGGGGGACACTACGAGCAGTACTTC. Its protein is CASSLGGHYEQYF.